This TCR beta chain was retrieved from a study of T cells in Graves' hyperthyroidism and ophthalmopathy. From RNA transcripts, TCR beta CDR3 regions were amplified. TCR CDR3 underwent first-round RT-PCR with the HTBI primer set. TCRdb redid the calling of the multiplex PCR reads with MiXCR, one entry per CDR3 protein. The profile shows hundreds of thousands of distinct CDR3 sequences, around 16% of them singletons. This CDR3 region has 12 residues. The V gene lost 2 bases and the J gene lost 7 bases, with 8 bases spanning the gap. CDR1 DFQATT and CDR2 SNEGSKA come from the germline V gene (reference sequence).

This chain connects TRBV20-1 to TRBJ2-2; D gene unclear. The specimen sequenced was blood. The clonotype originates from a woman aged 40 to 50 with Graves' ophthalmopathy. This CDR3 reads CSARHGNGELFF. DNA of the CDR3: TGCAGTGCTAGACACGGAAACGGGGAGCTGTTTTTT.